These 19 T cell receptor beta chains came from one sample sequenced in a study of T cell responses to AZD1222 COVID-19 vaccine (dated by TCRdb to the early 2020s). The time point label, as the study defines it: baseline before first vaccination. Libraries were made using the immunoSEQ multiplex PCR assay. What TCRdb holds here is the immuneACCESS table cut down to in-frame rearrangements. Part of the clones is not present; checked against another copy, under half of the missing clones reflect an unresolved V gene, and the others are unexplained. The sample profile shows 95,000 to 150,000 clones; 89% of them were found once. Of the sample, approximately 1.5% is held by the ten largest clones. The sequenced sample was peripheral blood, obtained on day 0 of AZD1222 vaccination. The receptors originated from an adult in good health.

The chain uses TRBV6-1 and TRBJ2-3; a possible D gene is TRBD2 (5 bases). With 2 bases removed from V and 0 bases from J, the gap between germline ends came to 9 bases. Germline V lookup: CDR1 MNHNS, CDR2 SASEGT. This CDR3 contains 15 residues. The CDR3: CASSESSGSTDTQYF. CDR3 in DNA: TGTGCCAGCAGTGAATCCTCGGGAAGCACAGATACGCAGTATTTT.

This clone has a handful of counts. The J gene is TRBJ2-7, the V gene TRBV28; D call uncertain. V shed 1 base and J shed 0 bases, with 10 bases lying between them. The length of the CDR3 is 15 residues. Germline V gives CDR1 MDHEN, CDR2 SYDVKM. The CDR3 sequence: CASSLSEKGSYEQYF. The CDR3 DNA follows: TGTGCCAGCAGTTTATCAGAGAAAGGCTCCTACGAGCAGTACTTC.

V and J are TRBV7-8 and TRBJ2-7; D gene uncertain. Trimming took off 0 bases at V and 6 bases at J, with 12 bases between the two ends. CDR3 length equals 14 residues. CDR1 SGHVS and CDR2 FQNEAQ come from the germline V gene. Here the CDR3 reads CASSLAHSVTEQYF. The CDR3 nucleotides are TGTGCCAGCAGCTTAGCCCACTCGGTCACCGAGCAGTACTTC.

The CDR3 is CATSPGNNEQFF. The CDR3 DNA reads TGTGCCACCAGCCCAGGGAACAATGAGCAGTTCTTC. The gene calls are TRBV15 and TRBJ2-1, with D maybe TRBD1 (5 bases). V gave up 5 bases and J gave up 5 bases, with 7 bases separating them. The germline V gene has CDR1 LNHNV and CDR2 YYDKDF (reference sequence). This CDR3 has 12 residues.

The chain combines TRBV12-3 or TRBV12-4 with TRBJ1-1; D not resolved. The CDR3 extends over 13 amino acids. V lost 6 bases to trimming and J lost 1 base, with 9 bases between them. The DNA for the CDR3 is TGTGCCAGCAGACGGGCCAAGAACACTGAAGCTTTCTTT. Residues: CASRRAKNTEAFF.

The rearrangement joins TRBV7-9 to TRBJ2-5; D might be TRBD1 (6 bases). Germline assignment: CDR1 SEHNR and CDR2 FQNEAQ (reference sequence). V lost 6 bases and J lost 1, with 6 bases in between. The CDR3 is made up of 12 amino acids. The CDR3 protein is CASRGAQETQYF. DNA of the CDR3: TGTGCCAGCAGGGGGGCCCAAGAGACCCAGTACTTC.

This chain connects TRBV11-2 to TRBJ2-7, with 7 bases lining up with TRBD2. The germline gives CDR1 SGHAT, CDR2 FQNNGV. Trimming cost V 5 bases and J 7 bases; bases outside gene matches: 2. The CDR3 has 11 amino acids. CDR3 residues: CASSQLAEQYF. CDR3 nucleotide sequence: TGTGCCAGCAGCCAACTAGCGGAGCAGTACTTC.

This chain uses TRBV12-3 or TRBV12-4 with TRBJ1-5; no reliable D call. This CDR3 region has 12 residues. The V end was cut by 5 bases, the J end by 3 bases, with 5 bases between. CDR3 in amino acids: CASSPSNQPQHF. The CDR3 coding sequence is TGTGCCAGCAGTCCCTCCAATCAGCCCCAGCATTTT.

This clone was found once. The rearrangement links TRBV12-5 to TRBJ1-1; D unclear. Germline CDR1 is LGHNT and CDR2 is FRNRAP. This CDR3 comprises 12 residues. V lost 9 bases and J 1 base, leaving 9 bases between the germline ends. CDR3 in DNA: TGTGCTAGCTCTGTGTGGAACACTGAAGCTTTCTTT. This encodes CASSVWNTEAFF.

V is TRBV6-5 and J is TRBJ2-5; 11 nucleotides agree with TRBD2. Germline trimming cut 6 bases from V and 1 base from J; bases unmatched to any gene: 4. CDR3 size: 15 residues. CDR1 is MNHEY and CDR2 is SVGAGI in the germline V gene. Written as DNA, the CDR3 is TGTGCCAGCAGCCGCGGGACTAGCGGCCAAGAGACCCAGTACTTC. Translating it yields CASSRGTSGQETQYF.

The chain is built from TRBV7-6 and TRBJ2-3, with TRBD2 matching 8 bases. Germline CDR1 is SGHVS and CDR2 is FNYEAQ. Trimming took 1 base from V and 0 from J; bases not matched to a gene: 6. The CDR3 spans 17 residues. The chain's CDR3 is CASSLVRASGSTDTQYF. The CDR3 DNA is TGTGCCAGCAGCTTAGTTAGGGCTAGCGGGAGCACAGATACGCAGTATTTT.

CDR3 nucleotides: TGTGCCAGTAGTATCAAGAGAAGTGGGGCCAACGTCCTGACTTTC. Encoded protein: CASSIKRSGANVLTF. The J gene is TRBJ2-6, the V gene TRBV19; D is undetermined. The CDR3 consists of 15 residues. Trimming shortened V by 3 bases and J by 3 bases, and 9 bases separated the two germline ends. In germline, CDR1 is LNHDA, CDR2 SQIVND (reference sequence).

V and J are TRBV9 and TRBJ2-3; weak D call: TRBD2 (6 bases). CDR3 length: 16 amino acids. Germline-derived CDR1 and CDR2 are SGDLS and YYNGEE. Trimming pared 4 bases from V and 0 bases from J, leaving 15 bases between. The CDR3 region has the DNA TGTGCCAGCAGCTTCACGATAGCGGCTAGCACAGATACGCAGTATTTT. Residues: CASSFTIAASTDTQYF.

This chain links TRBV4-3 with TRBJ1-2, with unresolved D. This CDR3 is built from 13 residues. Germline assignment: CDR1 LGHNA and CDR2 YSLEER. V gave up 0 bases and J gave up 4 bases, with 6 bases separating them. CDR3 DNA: TGCGCCAGCAGCCAAGAAATAGGCTATGGCTACACCTTC. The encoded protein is CASSQEIGYGYTF.

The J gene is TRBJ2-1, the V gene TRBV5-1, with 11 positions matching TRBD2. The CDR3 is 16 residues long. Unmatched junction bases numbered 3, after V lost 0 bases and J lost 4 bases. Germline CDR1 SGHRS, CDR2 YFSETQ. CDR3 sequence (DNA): TGCGCCAGCAGCTTGGCCGCTAGCGGGGGGTACAATGAGCAGTTCTTC. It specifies CASSLAASGGYNEQFF.

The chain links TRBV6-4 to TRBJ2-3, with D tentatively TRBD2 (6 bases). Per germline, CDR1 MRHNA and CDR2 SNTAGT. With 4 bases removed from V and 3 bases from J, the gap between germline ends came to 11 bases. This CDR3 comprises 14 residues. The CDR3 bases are TGTGCCAGCAGTGGATCCGGGACTACAGATACGCAGTATTTT. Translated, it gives CASSGSGTTDTQYF.

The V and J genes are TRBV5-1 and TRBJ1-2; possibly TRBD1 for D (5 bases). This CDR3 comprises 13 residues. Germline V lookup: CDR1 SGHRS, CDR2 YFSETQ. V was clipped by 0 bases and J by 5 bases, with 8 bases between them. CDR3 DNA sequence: TGCGCCAGCAGCTTGGAATCAGGGTATGGCTACACCTTC. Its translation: CASSLESGYGYTF.

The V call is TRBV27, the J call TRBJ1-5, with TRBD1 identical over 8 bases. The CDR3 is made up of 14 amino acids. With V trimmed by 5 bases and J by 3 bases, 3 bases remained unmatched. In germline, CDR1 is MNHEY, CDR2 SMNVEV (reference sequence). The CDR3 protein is CASSNRGANQPQHF. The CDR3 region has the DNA TGTGCCAGCAGTAACAGGGGGGCCAATCAGCCCCAGCATTTT.

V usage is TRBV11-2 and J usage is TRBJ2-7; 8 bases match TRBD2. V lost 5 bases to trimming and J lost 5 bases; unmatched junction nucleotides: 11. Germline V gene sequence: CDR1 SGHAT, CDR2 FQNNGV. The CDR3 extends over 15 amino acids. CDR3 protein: CASSTPRGLADEQYF. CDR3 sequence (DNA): TGTGCCAGCAGCACCCCCCGAGGACTAGCTGACGAGCAGTACTTC.